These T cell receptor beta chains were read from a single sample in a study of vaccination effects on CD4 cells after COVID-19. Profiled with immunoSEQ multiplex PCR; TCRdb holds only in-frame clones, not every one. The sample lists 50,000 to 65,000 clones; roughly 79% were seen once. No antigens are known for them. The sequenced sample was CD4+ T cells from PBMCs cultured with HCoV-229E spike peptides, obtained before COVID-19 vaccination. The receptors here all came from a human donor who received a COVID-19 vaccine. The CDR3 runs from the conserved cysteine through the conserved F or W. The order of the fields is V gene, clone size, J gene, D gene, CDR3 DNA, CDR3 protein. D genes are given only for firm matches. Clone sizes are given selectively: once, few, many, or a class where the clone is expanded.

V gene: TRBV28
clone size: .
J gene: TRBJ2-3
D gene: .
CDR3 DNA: TGTGCCAGCAGTTTTGAACGGGGCACAGATACGCAGTATTTT
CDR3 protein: CASSFERGTDTQYF

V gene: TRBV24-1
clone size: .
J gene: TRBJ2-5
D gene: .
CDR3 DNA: TGTGCCAGTGGGGGGAATCAAGAGACCCAGTACTTC
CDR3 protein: CASGGNQETQYF

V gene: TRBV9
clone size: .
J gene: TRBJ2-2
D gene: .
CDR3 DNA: TGTGCCAGCAGCGTAGTCGGAGGAAACGGCGGGGAGCTGTTTTTT
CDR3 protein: CASSVVGGNGGELFF

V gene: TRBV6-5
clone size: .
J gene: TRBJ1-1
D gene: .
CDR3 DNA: TGTGCCAGCATTAACAGGAACGTCGGGAACACTGAAGCTTTCTTT
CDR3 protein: CASINRNVGNTEAFF

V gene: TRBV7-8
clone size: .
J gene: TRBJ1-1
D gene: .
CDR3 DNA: TGTGCCAGCAGCCCTAGGGGGATTGAAGCTTTCTTT
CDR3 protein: CASSPRGIEAFF

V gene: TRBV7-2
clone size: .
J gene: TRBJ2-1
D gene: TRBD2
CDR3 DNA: TGTGCCAGCAGCAAACTAGCGGGGTCAAACAATGAGCAGTTCTTC
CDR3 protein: CASSKLAGSNNEQFF

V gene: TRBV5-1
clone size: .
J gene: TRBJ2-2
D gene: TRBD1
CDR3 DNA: TGCGCCAGCAGCCTGGGACAGGGGAGCACCGGGGAGCTGTTTTTT
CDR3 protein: CASSLGQGSTGELFF

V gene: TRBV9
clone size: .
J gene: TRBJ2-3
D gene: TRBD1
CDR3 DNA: TGTGCCAGCAGCCCTCCGGGACAGGGGGCGCAGAAGCAGTATTTT
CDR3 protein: CASSPPGQGAQKQYF

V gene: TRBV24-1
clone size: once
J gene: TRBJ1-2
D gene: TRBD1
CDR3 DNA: TGTGCCACCAGTGACTCGGACAGGAGCTACACCTTC
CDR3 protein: CATSDSDRSYTF

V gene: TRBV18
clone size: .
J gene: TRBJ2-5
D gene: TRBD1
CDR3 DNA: TGTGCCAGCTCACGGACAGGAGTCCAAGAGACCCAGTACTTC
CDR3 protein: CASSRTGVQETQYF

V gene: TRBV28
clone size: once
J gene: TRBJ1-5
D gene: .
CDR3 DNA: TGTGCCAGCAGTTTAGGGCAGCCCCAGCATTTT
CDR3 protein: CASSLGQPQHF

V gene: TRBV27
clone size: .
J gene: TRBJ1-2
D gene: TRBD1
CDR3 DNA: TGTGCCAGCAGTACCCGACAGGGGGGCAGCTATGGCTACACCTTC
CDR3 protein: CASSTRQGGSYGYTF

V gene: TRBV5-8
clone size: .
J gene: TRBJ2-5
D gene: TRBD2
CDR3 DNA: TGTGCCAGCAGCTGGAGACTAGCGGGGGGCCCGGGGGAGACCCAGTACTTC
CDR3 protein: CASSWRLAGGPGETQYF

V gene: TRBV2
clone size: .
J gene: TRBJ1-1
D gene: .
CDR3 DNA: TGTGCCAGCAGTCGACAGTTCACGGACACTGAAGCTTTCTTT
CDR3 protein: CASSRQFTDTEAFF

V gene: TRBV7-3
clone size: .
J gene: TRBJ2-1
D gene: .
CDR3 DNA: TGTGCCAGCAGCTTGGGCGGCGACTCGGGGTTGAATGAGCAGTTCTTC
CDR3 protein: CASSLGGDSGLNEQFF

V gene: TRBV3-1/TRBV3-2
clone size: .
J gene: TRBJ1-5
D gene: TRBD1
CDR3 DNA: TGTGCCAGCAGCCGACAGGGAATTAATCAGCCCCAGCATTTT
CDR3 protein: CASSRQGINQPQHF

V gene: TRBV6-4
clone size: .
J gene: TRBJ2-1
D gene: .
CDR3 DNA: TGTGCCAGCAGCCCCCAAGGGGCCCGCAATGAGCAGTTCTTC
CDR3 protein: CASSPQGARNEQFF

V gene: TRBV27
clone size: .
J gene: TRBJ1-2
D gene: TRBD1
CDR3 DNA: TGTGCCAGCAGTTCTTCCGGGACAGGGGACGGAGGCTACACCTTC
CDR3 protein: CASSSSGTGDGGYTF

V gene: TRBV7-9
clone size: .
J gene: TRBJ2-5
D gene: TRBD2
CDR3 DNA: TGTGCCAGCAGCTTAATGGGGGATCCGGGGCTAGCGGAGATGACCCAGTACTTC
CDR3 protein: CASSLMGDPGLAEMTQYF

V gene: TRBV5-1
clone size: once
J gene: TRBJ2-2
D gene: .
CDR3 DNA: TGCGCCAGCAGCTTGGGCCAGGGGAACACCGGGGAGCTGTTTTTT
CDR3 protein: CASSLGQGNTGELFF

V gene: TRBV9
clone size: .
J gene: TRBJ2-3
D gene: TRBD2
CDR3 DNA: TGTGCCAGCAGCGTGTCTAGCGGGACATTCACAGATACGCAGTATTTT
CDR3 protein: CASSVSSGTFTDTQYF

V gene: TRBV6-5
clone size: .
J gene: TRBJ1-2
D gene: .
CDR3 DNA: TGTGCCAGCAGCCGTTCTGGGGCGCGAGCCTATGGCTACACCTTC
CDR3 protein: CASSRSGARAYGYTF